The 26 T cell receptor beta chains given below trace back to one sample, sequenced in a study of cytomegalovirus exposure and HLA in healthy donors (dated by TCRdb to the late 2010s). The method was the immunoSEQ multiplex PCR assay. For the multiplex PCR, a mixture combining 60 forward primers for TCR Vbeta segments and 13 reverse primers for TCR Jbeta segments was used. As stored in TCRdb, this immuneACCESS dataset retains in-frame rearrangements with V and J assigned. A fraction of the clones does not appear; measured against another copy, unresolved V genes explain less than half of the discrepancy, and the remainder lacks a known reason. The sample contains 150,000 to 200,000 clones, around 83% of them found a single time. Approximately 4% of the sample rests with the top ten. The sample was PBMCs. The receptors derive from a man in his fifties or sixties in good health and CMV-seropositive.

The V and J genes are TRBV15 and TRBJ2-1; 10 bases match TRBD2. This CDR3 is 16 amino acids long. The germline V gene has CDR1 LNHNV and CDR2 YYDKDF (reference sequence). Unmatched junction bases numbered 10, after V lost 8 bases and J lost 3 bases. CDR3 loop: CATGALAGGLYNEQFF. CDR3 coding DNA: TGTGCCACCGGGGCCTTAGCGGGAGGTCTCTACAATGAGCAGTTCTTC.

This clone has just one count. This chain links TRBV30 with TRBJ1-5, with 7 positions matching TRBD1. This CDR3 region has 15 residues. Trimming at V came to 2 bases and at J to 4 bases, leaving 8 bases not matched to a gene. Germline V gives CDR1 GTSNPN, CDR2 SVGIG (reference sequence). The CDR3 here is CAWSKSDRDNQPQHF. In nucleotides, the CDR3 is TGTGCCTGGAGTAAATCCGACAGGGATAATCAGCCCCAGCATTTT.

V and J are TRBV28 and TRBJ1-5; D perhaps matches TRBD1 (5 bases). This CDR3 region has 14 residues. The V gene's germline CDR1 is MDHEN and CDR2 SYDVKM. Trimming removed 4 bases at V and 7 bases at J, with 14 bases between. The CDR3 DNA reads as TGTGCCAGCAGTTGGATCCAGGGAAGCCAGCCCCAGCATTTT. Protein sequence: CASSWIQGSQPQHF.

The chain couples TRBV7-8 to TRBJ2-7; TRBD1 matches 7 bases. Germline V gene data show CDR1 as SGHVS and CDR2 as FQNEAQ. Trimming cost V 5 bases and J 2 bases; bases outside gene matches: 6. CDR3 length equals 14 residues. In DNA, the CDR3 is TGTGCCAGCAGCCTGACAGGGCGTACCTACGAGCAGTACTTC. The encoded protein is CASSLTGRTYEQYF.

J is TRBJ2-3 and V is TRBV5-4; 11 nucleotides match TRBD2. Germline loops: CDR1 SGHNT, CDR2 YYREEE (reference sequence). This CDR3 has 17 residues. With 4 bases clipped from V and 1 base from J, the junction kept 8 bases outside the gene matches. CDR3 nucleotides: TGTGCCAGCAGCCTAACTAGCGGGAGTATGGGCACAGATACGCAGTATTTT. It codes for CASSLTSGSMGTDTQYF.

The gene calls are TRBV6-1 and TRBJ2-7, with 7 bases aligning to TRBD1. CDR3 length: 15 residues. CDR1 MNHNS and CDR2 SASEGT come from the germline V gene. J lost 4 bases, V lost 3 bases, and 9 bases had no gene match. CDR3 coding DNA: TGTGCCAGCAGTGATTTGAAACAGGGGCGGTACGAGCAGTACTTC. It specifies CASSDLKQGRYEQYF.

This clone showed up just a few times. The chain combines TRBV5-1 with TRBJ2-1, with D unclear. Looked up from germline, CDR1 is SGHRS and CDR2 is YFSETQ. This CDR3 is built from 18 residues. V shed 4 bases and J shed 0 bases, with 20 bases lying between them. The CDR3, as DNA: TGCGCCAGCAGCCCCGTTGGCTCATACAGTAGCTCCTACAATGAGCAGTTCTTC. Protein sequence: CASSPVGSYSSSYNEQFF.

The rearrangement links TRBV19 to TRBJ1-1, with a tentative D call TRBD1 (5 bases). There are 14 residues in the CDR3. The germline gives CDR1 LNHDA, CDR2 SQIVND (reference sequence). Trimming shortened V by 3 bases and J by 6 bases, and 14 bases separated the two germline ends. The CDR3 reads CASSMGQFLAEAFF. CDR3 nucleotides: TGTGCCAGTAGTATGGGGCAATTTTTGGCTGAAGCTTTCTTT.

The CDR3 sequence: CASSWAGTGVEQYF. The CDR3 region has the DNA TGTGCCAGCAGCTGGGCCGGGACAGGGGTCGAGCAGTACTTC. The chain employs TRBV7-2 and TRBJ2-7; 10 bases match TRBD1. CDR1 is SGHTA and CDR2 is FQGNSA in the germline V gene. The CDR3 covers 14 residues. The V gene end was trimmed by 4 bases and the J gene end by 6 bases; junction bases not matched to a gene: 6.

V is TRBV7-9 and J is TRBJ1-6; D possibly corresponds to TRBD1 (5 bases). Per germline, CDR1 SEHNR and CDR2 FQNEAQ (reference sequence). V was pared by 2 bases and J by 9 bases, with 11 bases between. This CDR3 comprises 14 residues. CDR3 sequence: CASSLTGGSSPLHF. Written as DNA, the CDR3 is TGTGCCAGCAGCTTAACCGGGGGTAGTTCACCCCTCCACTTT.

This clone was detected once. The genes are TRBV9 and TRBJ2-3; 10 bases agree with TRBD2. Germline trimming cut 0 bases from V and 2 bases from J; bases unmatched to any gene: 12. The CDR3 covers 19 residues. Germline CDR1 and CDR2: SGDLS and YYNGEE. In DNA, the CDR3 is TGTGCCAGCAGCGTAGGGGTGCTAGCGGGAGCCCATTCCACAGATACGCAGTATTTT. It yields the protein CASSVGVLAGAHSTDTQYF.

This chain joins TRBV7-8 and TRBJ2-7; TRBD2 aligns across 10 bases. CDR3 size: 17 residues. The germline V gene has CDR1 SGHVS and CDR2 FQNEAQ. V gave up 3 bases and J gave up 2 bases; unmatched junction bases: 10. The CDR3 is CASSFLRLAGSAYEQYF. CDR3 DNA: TGTGCCAGCAGCTTCCTCAGACTAGCGGGCAGTGCCTACGAGCAGTACTTC.

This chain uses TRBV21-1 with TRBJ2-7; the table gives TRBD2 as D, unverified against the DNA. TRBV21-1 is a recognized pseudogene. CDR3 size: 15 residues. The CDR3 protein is CASSKWVANRYEQYF. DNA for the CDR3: TGTGCCAGCAGCAAGTGGGTAGCGAATCGCTACGAGCAGTACTTC.

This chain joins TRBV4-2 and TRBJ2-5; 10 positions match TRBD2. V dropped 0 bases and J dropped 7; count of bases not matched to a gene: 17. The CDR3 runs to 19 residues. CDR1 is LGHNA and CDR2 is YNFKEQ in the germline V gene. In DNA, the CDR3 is TGTGCCAGCAGCCAAGATTCGGGTAGCGGGGGGTTAGTCGGCGGGACCCAGTACTTC. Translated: CASSQDSGSGGLVGGTQYF.

The DNA for the CDR3 is TGTGCCAGTAGTAGAGGGCCCCAAGAGACCCAGTACTTC. Amino acid sequence: CASSRGPQETQYF. V is TRBV19 and J is TRBJ2-5, with D possibly matching TRBD2 (5 bases). CDR3 length equals 13 residues. V was shortened by 4 bases and J by 1 base, with 7 bases between the two germline ends. The germline CDR1 and CDR2 sequences are LNHDA and SQIVND (reference sequence).

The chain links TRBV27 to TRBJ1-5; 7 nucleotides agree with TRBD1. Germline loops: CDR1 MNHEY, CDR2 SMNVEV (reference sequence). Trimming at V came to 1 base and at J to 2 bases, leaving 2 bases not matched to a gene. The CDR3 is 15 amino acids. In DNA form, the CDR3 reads TGTGCCAGCAGTTTATACAGGGGTGGCAATCAGCCCCAGCATTTT. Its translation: CASSLYRGGNQPQHF.

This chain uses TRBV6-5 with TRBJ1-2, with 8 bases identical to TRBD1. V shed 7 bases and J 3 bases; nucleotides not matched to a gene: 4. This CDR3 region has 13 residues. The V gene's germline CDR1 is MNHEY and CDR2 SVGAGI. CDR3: CASMAGGDYGYTF. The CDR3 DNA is TGTGCCAGCATGGCAGGGGGCGACTATGGCTACACCTTC.

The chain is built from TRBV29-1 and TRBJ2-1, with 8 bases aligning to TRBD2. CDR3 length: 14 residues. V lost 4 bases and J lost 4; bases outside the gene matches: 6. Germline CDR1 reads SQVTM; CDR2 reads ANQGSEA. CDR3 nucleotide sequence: TGCAGCGTTGGCCTAGCGGGCCTATACAATGAGCAGTTCTTC. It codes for CSVGLAGLYNEQFF.

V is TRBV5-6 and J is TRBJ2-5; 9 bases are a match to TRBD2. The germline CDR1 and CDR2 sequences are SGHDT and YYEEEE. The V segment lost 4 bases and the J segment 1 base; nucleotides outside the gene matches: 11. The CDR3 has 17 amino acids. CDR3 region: CASSAGLARGSQETQYF. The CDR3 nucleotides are TGTGCCAGCAGCGCCGGACTAGCGCGGGGCTCCCAAGAGACCCAGTACTTC. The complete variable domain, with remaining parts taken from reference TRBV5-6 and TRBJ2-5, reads DAGVTQSPTHLIKTRGQQVTLRCSPKSGHDTVSWYQQALGQGPQFIFQYYEEEERQRGNFPDRFSGHQFPNYSSELNVNALLLGDSALYLCASSAGLARGSQETQYFGPGTRLLVL.

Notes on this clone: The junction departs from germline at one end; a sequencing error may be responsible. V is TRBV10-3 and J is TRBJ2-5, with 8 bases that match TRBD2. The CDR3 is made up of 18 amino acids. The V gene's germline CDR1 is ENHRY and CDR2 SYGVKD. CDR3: CATSDMLREGRGRETQYF. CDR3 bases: TGTGCCACCAGTGATATGTTACGGGAGGGCCGGGGGAGAGAGACCCAGTACTTC.

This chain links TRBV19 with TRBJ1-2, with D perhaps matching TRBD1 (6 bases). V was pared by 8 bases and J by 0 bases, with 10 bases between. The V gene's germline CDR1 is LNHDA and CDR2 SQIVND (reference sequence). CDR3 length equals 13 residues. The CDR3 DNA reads TGTGCCAGTGGAGACAGGACTAACTATGGCTACACCTTC. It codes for CASGDRTNYGYTF.

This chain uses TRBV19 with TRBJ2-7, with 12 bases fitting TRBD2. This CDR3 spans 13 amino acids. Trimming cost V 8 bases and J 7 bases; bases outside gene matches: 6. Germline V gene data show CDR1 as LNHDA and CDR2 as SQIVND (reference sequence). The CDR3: CASANGLAGEQYF. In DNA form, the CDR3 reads TGTGCCAGTGCTAATGGACTAGCGGGAGAGCAGTACTTC.

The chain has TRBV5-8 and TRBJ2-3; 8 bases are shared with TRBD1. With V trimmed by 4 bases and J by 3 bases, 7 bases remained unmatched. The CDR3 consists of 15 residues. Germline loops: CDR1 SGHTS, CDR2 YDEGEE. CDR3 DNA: TGTGCCAGCAGCCCCGACAGGGGAAAGACAGATACGCAGTATTTT. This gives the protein CASSPDRGKTDTQYF.

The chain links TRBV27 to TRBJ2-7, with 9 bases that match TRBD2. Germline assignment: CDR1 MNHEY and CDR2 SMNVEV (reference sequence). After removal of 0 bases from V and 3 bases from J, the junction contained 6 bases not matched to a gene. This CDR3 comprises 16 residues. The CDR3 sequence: CASSLSAGTSFYEQYF. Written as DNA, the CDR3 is TGTGCCAGCAGTTTATCGGCCGGGACTAGCTTCTACGAGCAGTACTTC.

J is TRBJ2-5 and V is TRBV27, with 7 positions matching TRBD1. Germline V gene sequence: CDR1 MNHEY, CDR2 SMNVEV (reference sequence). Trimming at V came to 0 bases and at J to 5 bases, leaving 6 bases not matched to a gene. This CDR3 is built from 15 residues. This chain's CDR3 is CASSLSQRGLETQYF. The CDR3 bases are TGTGCCAGCAGTTTATCTCAGAGGGGGCTGGAGACCCAGTACTTC.

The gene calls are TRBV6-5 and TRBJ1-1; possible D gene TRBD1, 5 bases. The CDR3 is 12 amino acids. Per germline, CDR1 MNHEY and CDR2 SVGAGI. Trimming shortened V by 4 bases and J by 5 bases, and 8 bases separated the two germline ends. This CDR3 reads CASSWGGTEAFF. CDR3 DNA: TGTGCCAGCAGTTGGGGGGGGACTGAAGCTTTCTTT.